Given below is one T cell receptor (beta chain) in context. This clonotype has a handful of counts. It has no known antigen specificity. The input lacks base qualities; no much larger clone sits a single base away. The sample is drawn from a study of response to subunit inactivated influenza vaccine listed by TCRdb under 2018. With respect to the entire study: To follow how T cells responded to a trivalent subunit inactivated influenza vaccine, the researchers relied on deep quantitative profiling of the T cell receptor repertoire.

Reading from cysteine to phenylalanine, the CDR3 counts 16 amino acids. The only DNA kept is the CDR3, 48 bases in frame from the first base. V lost 4 bases and J lost 4 bases, and the count of bases not matched to a germline gene is 10. According to the germline V gene, CDR1 reads SQVTM and CDR2 reads ANQGSEA. Broader findings and caveats from the paper: It was suggested by the authors that each seasonal influenza vaccination may recruit only a limited number of new T cells.

Library creation used RT-PCR. The instrument given in TCRdb is Illumina HiSeq 2500. The raw public data were reprocessed by TCRdb itself: fastp quality trimming at Q25, MiXCR clonotype calling, in-frame beta chains only. Each record represents a unique CDR3 protein, reported with the most common genes and DNA among its rows. The sample profile shows 200,000 to 300,000 distinct CDR3 sequences; 12% of them were found once. The ten largest clonotypes hold approximately 8.3% of the sample. The source was non-naive T cells sorted from PBMCs, collected around 14 days before vaccination. Sample cell subset or site, as interpreted from the label and publication: memory T cell fraction. This chain joins TRBV29-1 to TRBJ2-2, with 9 bases matching TRBD2. The sequence derives from a man aged 45-65 years who received an inactivated influenza vaccine. Donor details come from another sample of the same person, matched by shared clones. The CDR3 is CSVAPQAGGSTGELFF. The DNA is TGCAGCGTTGCTCCCCAAGCGGGGGGTTCCACCGGGGAGCTGTTTTTT.